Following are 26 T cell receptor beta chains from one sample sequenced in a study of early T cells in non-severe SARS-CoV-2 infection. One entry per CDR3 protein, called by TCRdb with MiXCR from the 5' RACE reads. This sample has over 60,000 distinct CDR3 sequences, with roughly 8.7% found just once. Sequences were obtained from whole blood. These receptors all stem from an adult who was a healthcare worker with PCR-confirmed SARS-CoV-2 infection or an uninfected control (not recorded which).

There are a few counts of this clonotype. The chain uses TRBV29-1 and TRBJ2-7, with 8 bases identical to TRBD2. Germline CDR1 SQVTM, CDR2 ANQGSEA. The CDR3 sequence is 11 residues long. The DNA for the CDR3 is TGCGCTGCCTTCCGGGAGGGGGAGCAGTACTTC. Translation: CAAFREGEQYF.

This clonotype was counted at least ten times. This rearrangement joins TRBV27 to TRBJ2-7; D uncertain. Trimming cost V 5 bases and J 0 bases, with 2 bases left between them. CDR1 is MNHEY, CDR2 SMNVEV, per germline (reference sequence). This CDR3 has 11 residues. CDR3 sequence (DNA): TGTGCCAGCAGTAGCTCCTACGAGCAGTACTTC. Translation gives CASSSSYEQYF.

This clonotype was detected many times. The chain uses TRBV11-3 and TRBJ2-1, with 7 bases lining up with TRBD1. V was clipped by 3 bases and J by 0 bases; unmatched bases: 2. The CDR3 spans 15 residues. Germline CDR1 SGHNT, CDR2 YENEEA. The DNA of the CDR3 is TGTGCCAGCAGCTTGGGACAGTCCTCCTACAATGAGCAGTTCTTC. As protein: CASSLGQSSYNEQFF.

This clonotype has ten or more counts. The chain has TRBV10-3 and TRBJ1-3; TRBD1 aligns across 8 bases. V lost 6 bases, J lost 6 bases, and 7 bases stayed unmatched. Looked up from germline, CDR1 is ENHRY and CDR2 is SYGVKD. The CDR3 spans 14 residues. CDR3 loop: CAIRRQGKANTIYF. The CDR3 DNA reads TGTGCCATCAGGCGACAGGGGAAGGCAAACACCATATATTTT.

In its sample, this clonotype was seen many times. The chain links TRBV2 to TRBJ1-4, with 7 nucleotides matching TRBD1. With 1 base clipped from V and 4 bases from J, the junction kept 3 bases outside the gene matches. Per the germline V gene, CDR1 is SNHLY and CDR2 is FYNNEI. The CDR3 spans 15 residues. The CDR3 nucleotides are TGTGCCAGCAGTGAAGTCCAGGGGGGTAATGAAAAACTGTTTTTT. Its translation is CASSEVQGGNEKLFF. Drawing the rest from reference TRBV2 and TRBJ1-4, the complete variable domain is EPEVTQTPSHQVTQMGQEVILRCVPISNHLYFYWYRQILGQKVEFLVSFYNNEISEKSEIFDDQFSVERPDGSNFTLKIRSTKLEDSAMYFCASSEVQGGNEKLFFGSGTQLSVL.

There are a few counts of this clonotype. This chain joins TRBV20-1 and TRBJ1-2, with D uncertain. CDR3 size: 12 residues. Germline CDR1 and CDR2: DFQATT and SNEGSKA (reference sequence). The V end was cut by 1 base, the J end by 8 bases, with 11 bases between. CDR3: CSARAPGKGYTF. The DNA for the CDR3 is TGCAGTGCTAGAGCCCCCGGGAAAGGCTACACCTTC.

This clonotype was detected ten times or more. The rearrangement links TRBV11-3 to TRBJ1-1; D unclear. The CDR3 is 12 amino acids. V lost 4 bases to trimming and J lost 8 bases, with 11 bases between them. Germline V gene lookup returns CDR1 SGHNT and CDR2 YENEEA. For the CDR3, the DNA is TGTGCCAGCAGCTCACGACAAGGCGAAGCTTTCTTT. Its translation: CASSSRQGEAFF.

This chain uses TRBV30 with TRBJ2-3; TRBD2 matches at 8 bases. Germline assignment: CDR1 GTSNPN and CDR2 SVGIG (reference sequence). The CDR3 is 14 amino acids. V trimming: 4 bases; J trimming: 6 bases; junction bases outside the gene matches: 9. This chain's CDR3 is CAWIAPGGPDTQYF. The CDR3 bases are TGTGCCTGGATCGCACCGGGGGGGCCGGATACGCAGTATTTT.

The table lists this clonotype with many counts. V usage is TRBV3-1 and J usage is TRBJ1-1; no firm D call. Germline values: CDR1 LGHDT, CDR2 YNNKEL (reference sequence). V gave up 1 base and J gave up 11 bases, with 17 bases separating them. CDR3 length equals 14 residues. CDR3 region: CASSQADARSKAFF. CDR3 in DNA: TGTGCCAGCAGCCAAGCTGACGCGAGGTCCAAGGCTTTCTTT. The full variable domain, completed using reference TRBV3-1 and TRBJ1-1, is DTAVSQTPKYLVTQMGNDKSIKCEQNLGHDTMYWYKQDSKKFLKIMFSYNNKELIINETVPNRFSPKSPDKAHLNLHINSLELGDSAVYFCASSQADARSKAFFGQGTRLTVV.

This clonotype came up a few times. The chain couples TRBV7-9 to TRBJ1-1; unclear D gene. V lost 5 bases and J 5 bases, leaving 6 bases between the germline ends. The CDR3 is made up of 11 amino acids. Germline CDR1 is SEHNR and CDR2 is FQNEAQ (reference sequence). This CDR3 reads CASSPPTEAFF. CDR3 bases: TGTGCCAGCAGCCCACCGACTGAAGCTTTCTTT.

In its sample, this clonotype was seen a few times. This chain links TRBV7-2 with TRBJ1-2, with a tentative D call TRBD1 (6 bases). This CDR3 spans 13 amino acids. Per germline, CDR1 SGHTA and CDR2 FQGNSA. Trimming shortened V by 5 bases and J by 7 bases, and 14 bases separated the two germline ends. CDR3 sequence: CASSPTGQSGYTF. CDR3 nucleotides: TGTGCCAGCAGCCCAACAGGGCAGTCTGGCTACACCTTC.

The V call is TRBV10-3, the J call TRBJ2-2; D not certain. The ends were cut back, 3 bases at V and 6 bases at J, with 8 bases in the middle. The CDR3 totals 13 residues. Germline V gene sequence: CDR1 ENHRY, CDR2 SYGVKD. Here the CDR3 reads CAISDWVAGELFF. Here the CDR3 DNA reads TGTGCCATCAGTGATTGGGTCGCCGGGGAGCTGTTTTTT.

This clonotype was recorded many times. The CDR3 protein is CASSLSGQRSGNTIYF. The DNA of the CDR3 is TGTGCCAGCAGTTTAAGTGGTCAGCGCTCTGGAAACACCATATATTTT. The rearrangement links TRBV12-3 or TRBV12-4 to TRBJ1-3; D ambiguous. V was cut by 2 bases and J by 0 bases, with 11 bases left in between. The CDR3 has 16 amino acids.

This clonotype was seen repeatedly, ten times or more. CDR3 amino acids: CASSPRSGGEQYF. The CDR3 region has the DNA TGTGCCAGCTCACCGCGAAGTGGGGGAGAGCAGTACTTC. This chain links TRBV18 with TRBJ2-7, with D possibly called TRBD1 or TRBD2 (5 bases each). Germline lookup yields CDR1 KGHSH and CDR2 LQKENI. Trimming took 3 bases from V and 7 from J, leaving 13 bases between them. The CDR3 runs to 13 residues. Full variable domain (remainder filled in from reference TRBV18 and TRBJ2-7): NAGVMQNPRHLVRRRGQEARLRCSPMKGHSHVYWYRQLPEEGLKFMVYLQKENIIDESGMPKERFSAEFPKEGPSILRIQQVVRGDSAAYFCASSPRSGGEQYFGPGTRLTVT.

The CDR3, as DNA: TGTGCCAGCAGCGCGACAGGAGACCACGAGCAGTACTTC. Translation: CASSATGDHEQYF. This chain connects TRBV9 to TRBJ2-7; possible D gene TRBD1, 6 bases. The CDR3 contains 13 residues. V was cut by 3 bases and J by 5 bases, with 12 bases left in between. Germline CDR1 SGDLS, CDR2 YYNGEE.

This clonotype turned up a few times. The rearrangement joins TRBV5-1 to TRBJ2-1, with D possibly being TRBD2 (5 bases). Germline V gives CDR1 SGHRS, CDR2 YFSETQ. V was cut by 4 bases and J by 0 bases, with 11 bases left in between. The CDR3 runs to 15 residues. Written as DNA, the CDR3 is TGCGCCAGCAGCACCGGAGGTAGCTCCTACAATGAGCAGTTCTTC. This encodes CASSTGGSSYNEQFF.

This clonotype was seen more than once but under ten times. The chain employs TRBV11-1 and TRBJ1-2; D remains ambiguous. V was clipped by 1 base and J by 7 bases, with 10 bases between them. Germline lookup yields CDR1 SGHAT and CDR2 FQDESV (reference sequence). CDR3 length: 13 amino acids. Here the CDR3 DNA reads TGTGCCAGCAGCTTAGTATCTTCGGCTGGCTACACCTTC. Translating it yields CASSLVSSAGYTF.

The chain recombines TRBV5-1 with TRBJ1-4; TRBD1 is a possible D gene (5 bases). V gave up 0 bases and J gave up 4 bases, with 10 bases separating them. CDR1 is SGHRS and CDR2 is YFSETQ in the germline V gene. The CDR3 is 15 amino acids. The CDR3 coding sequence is TGCGCCAGCAGCTTGGGCGGGGGTTTTAATGAAAAACTGTTTTTT. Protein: CASSLGGGFNEKLFF. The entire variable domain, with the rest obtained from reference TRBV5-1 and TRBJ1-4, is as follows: KAGVTQTPRYLIKTRGQQVTLSCSPISGHRSVSWYQQTPGQGLQFLFEYFSETQRNKGNFPGRFSGRQFSNSRSEMNVSTLELGDSALYLCASSLGGGFNEKLFFGSGTQLSVL.

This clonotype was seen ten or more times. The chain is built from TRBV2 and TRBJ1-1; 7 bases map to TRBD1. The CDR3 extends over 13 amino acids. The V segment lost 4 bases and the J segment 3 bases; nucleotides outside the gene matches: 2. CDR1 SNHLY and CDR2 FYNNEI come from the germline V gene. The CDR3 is CASSGQGDTEAFF. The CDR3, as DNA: TGTGCCAGCAGTGGACAGGGAGACACTGAAGCTTTCTTT.

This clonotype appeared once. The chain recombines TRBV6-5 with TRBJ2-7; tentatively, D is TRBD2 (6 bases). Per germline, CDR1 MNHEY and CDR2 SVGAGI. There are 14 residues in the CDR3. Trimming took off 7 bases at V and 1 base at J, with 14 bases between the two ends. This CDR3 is CASTRDGGSYEQYF. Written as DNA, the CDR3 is TGTGCCAGCACCCGGGACGGGGGTTCCTACGAGCAGTACTTC.

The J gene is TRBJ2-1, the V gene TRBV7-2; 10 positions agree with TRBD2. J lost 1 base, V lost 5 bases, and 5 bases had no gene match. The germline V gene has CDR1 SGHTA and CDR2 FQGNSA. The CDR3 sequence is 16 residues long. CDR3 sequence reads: CASSSLAGASYNEQFF. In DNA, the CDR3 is TGTGCCAGCAGCAGCCTAGCGGGAGCTTCCTACAATGAGCAGTTCTTC.

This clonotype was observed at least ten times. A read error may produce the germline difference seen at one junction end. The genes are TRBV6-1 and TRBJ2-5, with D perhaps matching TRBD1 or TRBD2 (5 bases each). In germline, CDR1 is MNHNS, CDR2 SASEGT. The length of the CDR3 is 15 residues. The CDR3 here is CASSEALLTGATKGF. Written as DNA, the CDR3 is TGTGCCAGCAGTGAAGCGCTTCTGACCGGGGCTACTAAAGGCTTC.

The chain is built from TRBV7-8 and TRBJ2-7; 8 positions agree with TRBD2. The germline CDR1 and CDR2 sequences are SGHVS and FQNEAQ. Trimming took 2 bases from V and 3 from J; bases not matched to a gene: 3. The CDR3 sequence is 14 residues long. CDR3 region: CASSLLAGFYEQYF. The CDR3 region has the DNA TGTGCCAGCAGCTTACTAGCGGGCTTCTACGAGCAGTACTTC.

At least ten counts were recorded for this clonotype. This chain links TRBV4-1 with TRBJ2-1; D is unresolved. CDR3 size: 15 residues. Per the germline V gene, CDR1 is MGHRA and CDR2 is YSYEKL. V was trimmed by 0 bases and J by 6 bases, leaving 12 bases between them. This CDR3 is CASSQDIGTLNEQFF. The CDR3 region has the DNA TGCGCCAGCAGCCAAGATATCGGAACCCTCAATGAGCAGTTCTTC.

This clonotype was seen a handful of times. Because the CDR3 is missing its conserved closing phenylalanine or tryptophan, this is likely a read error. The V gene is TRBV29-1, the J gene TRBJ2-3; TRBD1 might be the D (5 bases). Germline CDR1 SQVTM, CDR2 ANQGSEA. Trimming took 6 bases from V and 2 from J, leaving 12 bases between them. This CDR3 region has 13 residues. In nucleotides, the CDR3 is TGCAGCGTGACAGTCCTATCCACAGATACGCAGTATTCT. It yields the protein CSVTVLSTDTQYS.

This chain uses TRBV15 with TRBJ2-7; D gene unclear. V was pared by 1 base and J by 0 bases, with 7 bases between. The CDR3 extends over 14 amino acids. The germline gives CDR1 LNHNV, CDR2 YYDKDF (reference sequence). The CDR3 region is CATSRGGSSYEQYF. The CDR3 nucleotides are TGTGCCACCAGCAGAGGTGGCAGCTCCTACGAGCAGTACTTC.